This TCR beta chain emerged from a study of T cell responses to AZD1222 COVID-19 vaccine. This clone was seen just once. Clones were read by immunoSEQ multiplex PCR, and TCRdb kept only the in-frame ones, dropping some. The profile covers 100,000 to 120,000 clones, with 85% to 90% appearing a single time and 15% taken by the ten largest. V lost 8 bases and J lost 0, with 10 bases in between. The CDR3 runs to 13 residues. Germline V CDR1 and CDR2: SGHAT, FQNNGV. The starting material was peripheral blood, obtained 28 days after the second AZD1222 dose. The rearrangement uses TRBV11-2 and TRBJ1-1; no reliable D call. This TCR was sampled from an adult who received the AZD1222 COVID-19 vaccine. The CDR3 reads CASHDLMNTEAFF. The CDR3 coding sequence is TGTGCCAGCCACGACTTAATGAACACTGAAGCTTTCTTT.